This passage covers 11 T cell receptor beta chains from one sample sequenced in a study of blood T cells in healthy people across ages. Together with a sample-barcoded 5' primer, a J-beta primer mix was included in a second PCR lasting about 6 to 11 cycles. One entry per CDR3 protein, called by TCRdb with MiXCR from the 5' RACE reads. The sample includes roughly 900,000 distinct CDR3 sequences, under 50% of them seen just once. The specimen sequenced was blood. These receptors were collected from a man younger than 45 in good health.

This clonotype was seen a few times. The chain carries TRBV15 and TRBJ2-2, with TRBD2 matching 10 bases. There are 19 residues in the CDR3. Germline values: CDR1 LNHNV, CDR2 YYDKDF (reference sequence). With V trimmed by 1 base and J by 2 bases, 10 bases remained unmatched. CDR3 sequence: CATSRGGNSGGLNTGELFF. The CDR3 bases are TGTGCCACCAGCAGAGGAGGGAATAGCGGGGGGTTAAACACCGGGGAGCTGTTTTTT.

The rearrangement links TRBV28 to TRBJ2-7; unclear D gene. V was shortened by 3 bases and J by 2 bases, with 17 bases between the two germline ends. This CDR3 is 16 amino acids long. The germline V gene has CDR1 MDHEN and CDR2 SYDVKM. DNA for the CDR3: TGTGCCAGCAGTTTTGGGAACAAGGTCTTCGCCTACGAGCAGTACTTC. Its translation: CASSFGNKVFAYEQYF.

The CDR3 is CASSQDLGGRSYEQYF. In DNA, the CDR3 is TGCGCCAGCAGCCAAGATCTAGGTGGCAGATCCTACGAGCAGTACTTC. The chain is built from TRBV4-3 and TRBJ2-7; D gene unclear. Germline CDR1 reads LGHNA; CDR2 reads YSLEER. CDR3 size: 16 residues. The V end was cut by 0 bases, the J end by 1 base, with 13 bases between.

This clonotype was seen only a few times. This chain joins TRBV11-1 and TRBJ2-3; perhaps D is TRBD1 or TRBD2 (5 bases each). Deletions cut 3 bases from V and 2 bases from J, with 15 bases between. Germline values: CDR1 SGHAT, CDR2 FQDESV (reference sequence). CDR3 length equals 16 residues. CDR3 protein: CASSFDGDRSTDTQYF. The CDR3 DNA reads TGTGCCAGCAGCTTCGACGGGGACCGCTCCACAGATACGCAGTATTTT.

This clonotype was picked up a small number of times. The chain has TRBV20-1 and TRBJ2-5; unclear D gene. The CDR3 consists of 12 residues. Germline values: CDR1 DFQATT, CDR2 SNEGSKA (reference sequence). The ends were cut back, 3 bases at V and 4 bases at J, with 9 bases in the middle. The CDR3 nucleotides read TGCAGTGCTAGGCGTATGGGAGAGACCCAGTACTTC. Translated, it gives CSARRMGETQYF.

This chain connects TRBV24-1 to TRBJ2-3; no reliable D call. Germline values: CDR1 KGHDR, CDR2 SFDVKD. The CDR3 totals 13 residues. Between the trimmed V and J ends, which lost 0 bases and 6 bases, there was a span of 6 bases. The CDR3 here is CATSDLKFDTQYF. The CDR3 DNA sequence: TGTGCCACCAGTGATTTGAAGTTTGATACGCAGTATTTT.

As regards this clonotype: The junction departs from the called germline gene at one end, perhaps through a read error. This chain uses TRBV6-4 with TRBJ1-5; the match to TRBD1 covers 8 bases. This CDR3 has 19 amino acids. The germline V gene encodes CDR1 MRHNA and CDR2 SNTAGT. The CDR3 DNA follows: TGTGCCAGCAGTGACTCGAACAGGGGGACCTCTTATAGCAATCAGCCTCAGCATTTT. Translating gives CASSDSNRGTSYSNQPQHF.

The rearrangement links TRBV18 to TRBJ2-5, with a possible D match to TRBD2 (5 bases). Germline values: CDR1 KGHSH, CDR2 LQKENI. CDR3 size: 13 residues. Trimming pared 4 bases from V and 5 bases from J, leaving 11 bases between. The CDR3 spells CASSRSRGETQYF. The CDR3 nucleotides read TGTGCCAGCTCACGATCGCGAGGGGAGACCCAGTACTTC. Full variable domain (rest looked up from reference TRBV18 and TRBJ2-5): NAGVMQNPRHLVRRRGQEARLRCSPMKGHSHVYWYRQLPEEGLKFMVYLQKENIIDESGMPKERFSAEFPKEGPSILRIQQVVRGDSAAYFCASSRSRGETQYFGPGTRLLVL.

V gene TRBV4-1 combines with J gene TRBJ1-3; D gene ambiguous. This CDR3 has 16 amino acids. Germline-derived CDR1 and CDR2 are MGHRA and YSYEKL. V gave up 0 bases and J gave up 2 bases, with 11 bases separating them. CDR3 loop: CASSQEARLAGNTIYF. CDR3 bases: TGCGCCAGCAGCCAAGAGGCCCGGCTGGCTGGAAACACCATATATTTT.

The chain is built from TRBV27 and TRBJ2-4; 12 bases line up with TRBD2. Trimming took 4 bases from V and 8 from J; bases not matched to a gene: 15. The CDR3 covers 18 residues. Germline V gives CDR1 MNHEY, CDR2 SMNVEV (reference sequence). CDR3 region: CASSSTWGLAGLRDIQYF. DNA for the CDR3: TGTGCCAGCAGTTCAACGTGGGGACTAGCGGGCCTGAGGGACATTCAGTACTTC.

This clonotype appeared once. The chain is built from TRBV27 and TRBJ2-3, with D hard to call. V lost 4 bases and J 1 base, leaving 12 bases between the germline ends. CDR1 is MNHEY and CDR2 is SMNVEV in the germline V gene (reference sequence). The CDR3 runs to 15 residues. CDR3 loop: CASSSRKVGTDTQYF. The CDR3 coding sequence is TGTGCCAGCAGTTCCCGAAAAGTAGGCACAGATACGCAGTATTTT.